Presented here are 24 T cell receptor beta chains from one specimen sequenced in a study of blood T cell repertoires in COVID-19. Data came from immunoSEQ multiplex PCR; TCRdb stores just in-frame clones and leaves some out. The sample holds around 260,000 clones, more than 75% seen once. The sequencing input was peripheral blood. The source of these receptors is a middle-aged woman who had recovered from COVID-19.

Comments on this clone: Being one base from a much bigger clone, this may be a read error. The V and J genes are TRBV3-1 (or the pseudogene TRBV3-2) and TRBJ2-7; 9 bases agree with TRBD1. Germline V gene data show CDR1 as LGHDT and CDR2 as YNNKEL (reference sequence). Germline trimming cut 4 bases from V and 3 bases from J; bases unmatched to any gene: 1. This CDR3 region has 13 residues. This chain's CDR3 is CASSRTGDYEQYF. The CDR3 DNA reads TGTGCCAGCAGCCGGACAGGGGACTACGAGCAGTACTTC.

The chain uses TRBV19 and TRBJ1-5; D may be TRBD1 (5 bases). V shed 3 bases and J shed 0 bases, with 12 bases lying between them. The CDR3 consists of 16 residues. Germline values: CDR1 LNHDA, CDR2 SQIVND (reference sequence). The chain's CDR3 is CASSIVSRASNQPQHF. The CDR3 DNA reads as TGTGCCAGTAGTATCGTGTCCAGGGCTAGCAATCAGCCCCAGCATTTT.

V is TRBV19 and J is TRBJ1-2; D gene unclear. Trimming removed 2 bases from V and 2 bases from J, with 9 bases in between. Germline V CDR1 and CDR2: LNHDA, SQIVND (reference sequence). CDR3 length equals 14 residues. CDR3 nucleotides: TGTGCCAGTAGTATAAAACTCTCGAACTATGGCTACACCTTC. This translates into CASSIKLSNYGYTF.

The table lists this clone with a few counts. This chain connects TRBV10-2 to TRBJ1-2; D may be TRBD1 (6 bases). Germline loops: CDR1 WSHSY, CDR2 SAAADI. CDR3 length equals 14 residues. Trimming took off 2 bases at V and 8 bases at J, with 15 bases between the two ends. The CDR3 protein is CASSEVEGGDGYTF. CDR3 nucleotides: TGCGCCAGCAGTGAGGTAGAAGGGGGAGACGGCTACACCTTC.

V is TRBV5-1 and J is TRBJ1-1, with 11 bases lining up with TRBD1. This CDR3 has 15 amino acids. The germline gives CDR1 SGHRS, CDR2 YFSETQ. V lost 3 bases and J lost 3; bases outside the gene matches: 4. The chain's CDR3 is CASSWGTGGHTEAFF. CDR3 nucleotide sequence: TGCGCCAGCAGCTGGGGGACAGGGGGGCACACTGAAGCTTTCTTT. Based on the CDR3 plus reference TRBV5-1 and TRBJ1-1, the full variable domain is KAGVTQTPRYLIKTRGQQVTLSCSPISGHRSVSWYQQTPGQGLQFLFEYFSETQRNKGNFPGRFSGRQFSNSRSEMNVSTLELGDSALYLCASSWGTGGHTEAFFGQGTRLTVV.

The CDR3 coding sequence is TGTGCCATCAGCCAGGACAGGGGGGAAACTGAAGCTTTCTTT. Translating gives CAISQDRGETEAFF. V and J are TRBV10-3 and TRBJ1-1, with TRBD1 identical over 10 bases. Looked up from germline, CDR1 is ENHRY and CDR2 is SYGVKD. The V and J ends lost 6 bases and 5 bases, in that order; junction bases with no gene match: 6. This CDR3 contains 14 residues.

This clone was recorded a few times. The gene calls are TRBV6-5 and TRBJ1-5; D uncertain. The CDR3 loop spans 13 amino acids. Deletions cut 5 bases from V and 8 bases from J, with 13 bases between. The V gene's germline CDR1 is MNHEY and CDR2 SVGAGI. The CDR3 loop reads CASSLRRDEPQHF. CDR3 nucleotides: TGTGCCAGCAGTCTACGTAGAGATGAGCCCCAGCATTTT.

The chain combines TRBV21-1 with TRBJ2-1; no DNA check was done on the table's D call, TRBD2. TRBV21-1 is a pseudogene locus. CDR3 length: 15 residues. The CDR3 sequence is CAIGGEDTSLGEQFF. For the CDR3, the DNA is TGTGCAATCGGAGGGGAAGACACATCCTTGGGTGAGCAGTTCTTC.

The genes are TRBV27 and TRBJ2-3, with TRBD2 matching 10 bases. The trim removed 5 bases at V and 1 base at J, leaving 15 bases unmatched. Germline CDR1 is MNHEY and CDR2 is SMNVEV (reference sequence). The CDR3 is 19 residues long. The CDR3 DNA sequence: TGTGCCAGCAGTACACTCGGACTAGCGGACCGGAGTGGCACAGATACGCAGTATTTT. It encodes CASSTLGLADRSGTDTQYF.

The chain carries TRBV19 and TRBJ1-2; 8 bases agree with TRBD1. V lost 9 bases to trimming and J lost 5 bases; unmatched junction nucleotides: 8. Germline V gives CDR1 LNHDA, CDR2 SQIVND (reference sequence). The CDR3 is 13 residues long. CDR3 in DNA: TGTGCCAGCTCCCCAGGGGGCTTTTATGGCTACACCTTC. Translating it yields CASSPGGFYGYTF. Full variable domain (outside the CDR3, taken from reference TRBV19 and TRBJ1-2): DGGITQSPKYLFRKEGQNVTLSCEQNLNHDAMYWYRQDPGQGLRLIYYSQIVNDFQKGDIAEGYSVSREKKESFPLTVTSAQKNPTAFYLCASSPGGFYGYTFGSGTRLTVV.

This clone was detected many times. The V call is TRBV2, the J call TRBJ2-2, with TRBD1 matching over 7 bases. From germline, CDR1 is SNHLY and CDR2 FYNNEI. V lost 5 bases and J lost 7; bases outside the gene matches: 7. The CDR3 runs 14 residues. The DNA for the CDR3 is TGTGCCAGCAGTCTGAACAGGGGTTTCGGGGAGCTGTTTTTT. Its translation is CASSLNRGFGELFF.

The chain is built from TRBV27 and TRBJ2-3; 9 nucleotides match TRBD2. The V and J ends lost 3 bases and 4 bases, in that order; junction bases with no gene match: 5. This CDR3 is built from 15 residues. From germline, CDR1 is MNHEY and CDR2 SMNVEV (reference sequence). Written as DNA, the CDR3 is TGTGCCAGCAGTTTCTCTAGCGGGAACGCAGATACGCAGTATTTT. Translating it yields CASSFSSGNADTQYF.

V usage is TRBV5-1 and J usage is TRBJ2-1; 8 bases are a match to TRBD2. CDR3 length: 15 amino acids. The germline gives CDR1 SGHRS, CDR2 YFSETQ. Germline trimming cut 4 bases from V and 5 bases from J; bases unmatched to any gene: 8. CDR3 residues: CASSPLAGKDNEQFF. CDR3 bases: TGCGCCAGCAGCCCTCTAGCGGGCAAGGACAATGAGCAGTTCTTC.

The chain couples TRBV4-3 to TRBJ2-7; 7 nucleotides agree with TRBD2. The CDR3 contains 14 residues. The V gene's germline CDR1 is LGHNA and CDR2 YSLEER. With V trimmed by 1 base and J by 3 bases, 3 bases remained unmatched. This CDR3 is CASSQAGGGYEQYF. The CDR3 DNA reads as TGCGCCAGCAGCCAAGCTGGCGGGGGCTACGAGCAGTACTTC.

For this clone: This same CDR3 is encoded by further DNA sequences in the sample. The J gene is TRBJ2-7, the V gene TRBV18; 11 bases are shared with TRBD2. The ends lost 6 bases at V and 4 bases at J; junction bases unmatched: 5. Germline CDR1 KGHSH, CDR2 LQKENI. CDR3 length: 14 amino acids. Here the CDR3 reads CASSPTSGGYEQYF. The CDR3 bases are TGTGCCAGCTCCCCCACTAGCGGGGGTTACGAGCAGTACTTC.

This clone was picked up a small number of times. CDR3 residues: CASSFGGGKNSPLHF. CDR3 coding DNA: TGTGCCAGCAGTTTCGGAGGAGGTAAAAATTCACCCCTCCACTTT. The V call is TRBV27, the J call TRBJ1-6; D is unclear. The germline V gene encodes CDR1 MNHEY and CDR2 SMNVEV (reference sequence). The V end lost 3 bases, the J end lost 7 bases, and 13 bases lay between the germline ends. CDR3 length equals 15 residues.

The J gene is TRBJ2-2, the V gene TRBV15, with a tentative D call TRBD2 (7 bases). CDR1 is LNHNV, CDR2 YYDKDF, per germline (reference sequence). Trimming stripped 3 bases from V and 1 base from J, with 18 bases between. This CDR3 spans 18 amino acids. The CDR3 DNA reads TGTGCCACCAGCAGCTCTTGGCCGGGGGGCTTGAACACCGGGGAGCTGTTTTTT. As protein: CATSSSWPGGLNTGELFF.

This sequence joins TRBV27 and TRBJ1-5; D uncertain. The V gene's germline CDR1 is MNHEY and CDR2 SMNVEV (reference sequence). CDR3 length: 14 residues. V gave up 0 bases and J gave up 4 bases, with 7 bases separating them. CDR3 sequence: CASSLSNQNQPQHF. DNA for the CDR3: TGTGCCAGCAGTTTATCGAACCAGAATCAGCCCCAGCATTTT.

The CDR3: CASSRTLDRGGYTF. The CDR3 DNA reads as TGTGCCAGCAGCCGCACCCTCGACAGGGGGGGCTACACCTTC. This chain connects TRBV27 to TRBJ1-2, with 9 positions matching TRBD1. The germline CDR1 and CDR2 sequences are MNHEY and SMNVEV (reference sequence). CDR3 size: 14 residues. Trimming cost V 6 bases and J 8 bases; bases outside gene matches: 10.

V gene TRBV13 combines with J gene TRBJ1-1; unclear D gene. The CDR3 runs 17 residues. V was trimmed by 2 bases and J by 0 bases, leaving 16 bases between them. Germline V lookup: CDR1 PRHDT, CDR2 FYEKMQ (reference sequence). CDR3 bases: TGTGCCAGCAGCTTATTGAGGGCAGGCCGCCTGAACACTGAAGCTTTCTTT. Amino acid sequence: CASSLLRAGRLNTEAFF. Combining the CDR3 with reference TRBV13 and TRBJ1-1 gives the whole variable domain AAGVIQSPRHLIKEKRETATLKCYPIPRHDTVYWYQQGPGQDPQFLISFYEKMQSDKGSIPDRFSAQQFSDYHSELNMSSLELGDSALYFCASSLLRAGRLNTEAFFGQGTRLTVV.

V is TRBV4-2 and J is TRBJ1-4; D possibly corresponds to TRBD1 (5 bases). V dropped 3 bases and J dropped 3 bases, with 8 bases sitting between them. CDR3 length equals 14 residues. Germline loops: CDR1 LGHNA, CDR2 YNFKEQ. The CDR3 protein is CASSQPGANEKLFF. CDR3 nucleotide sequence: TGTGCCAGCAGCCAGCCGGGGGCTAATGAAAAACTGTTTTTT.

The V call is TRBV11-2, the J call TRBJ2-7; no definite D call. Trimming left V 3 bases short and J 0 bases short, with 9 bases between. Germline V gives CDR1 SGHAT, CDR2 FQNNGV. The CDR3 runs to 14 residues. CDR3 sequence (DNA): TGTGCCAGCAGCTTGCGCGCCACCTCCTACGAGCAGTACTTC. It specifies CASSLRATSYEQYF.

The chain employs TRBV7-6 and TRBJ2-7; 9 nucleotides line up with TRBD1. The ends lost 7 bases at V and 5 bases at J; junction bases unmatched: 12. Germline assignment: CDR1 SGHVS and CDR2 FNYEAQ. The CDR3 contains 15 residues. The CDR3 nucleotides read TGTGCCAGCACCGAATACAGGGGGCAGGGAGACGAGCAGTACTTC. This sequence encodes CASTEYRGQGDEQYF. Full variable domain (rest looked up from reference TRBV7-6 and TRBJ2-7): GAGVSQSPRYKVTKRGQDVALRCDPISGHVSLYWYRQALGQGPEFLTYFNYEAQQDKSGLPNDRFSAERPEGSISTLTIQRTEQRDSAMYRCASTEYRGQGDEQYFGPGTRLTVT.

The CDR3 sequence is CASSLVPGYNEQFF. In DNA, the CDR3 is TGTGCCAGCAGCTTAGTTCCCGGCTACAATGAGCAGTTCTTC. The chain is built from TRBV7-2 and TRBJ2-1; D call uncertain. This CDR3 has 14 amino acids. V dropped 1 base and J dropped 3 bases, with 7 bases sitting between them. The V gene's germline CDR1 is SGHTA and CDR2 FQGNSA.